This is a list of T cell receptor beta chains from one sample in a study of cytomegalovirus exposure and HLA in healthy donors. Sequencing used immunoSEQ multiplex PCR; TCRdb keeps in-frame clones, though not all of them. The table records roughly 150,000 clones, roughly four fifths of them present only once. Material for sequencing was PBMCs. These receptors were obtained from a man aged 35 to 55 in good health and CMV-seronegative. CDR3s include the opening cysteine and the closing phenylalanine or tryptophan. The D gene is left open where the match is weak. Clone size appears in some rows only: once, few, many, or a class for an expanded clone.

size: once
V: TRBV2
D: NA
J: TRBJ2-3
CDR3: CASSVPSFGTDTQYF
DNA: TGTGCCAGCAGTGTGCCTAGCTTCGGCACAGATACGCAGTATTTT

size: NA
V: TRBV5-4
D: TRBD1
J: TRBJ1-2
CDR3: CASSSPGQGAQGYTF
DNA: TGTGCCAGCAGCTCCCCGGGACAGGGGGCACAAGGCTACACCTTC

size: NA
V: TRBV29-1
D: TRBD2
J: TRBJ2-3
CDR3: CSAELAGFTDTQYF
DNA: TGCAGCGCGGAACTAGCGGGATTCACAGATACGCAGTATTTT

size: once
V: TRBV28
D: TRBD1
J: TRBJ1-5
CDR3: CASSGGQGQQPQHF
DNA: TGTGCCAGCAGCGGAGGACAGGGCCAACAGCCCCAGCATTTT

size: NA
V: TRBV4-1
D: NA
J: TRBJ2-3
CDR3: CASSQDERTGTDTQYF
DNA: TGCGCCAGCAGCCAAGATGAGAGAACAGGCACAGATACGCAGTATTTT

size: NA
V: TRBV18
D: NA
J: TRBJ2-2
CDR3: CASSPPARRGSGELFF
DNA: TGTGCCAGCTCACCACCAGCGAGGAGGGGATCAGGGGAGCTGTTTTTT

size: few
V: TRBV6-6
D: NA
J: TRBJ1-3
CDR3: CASSSDSRNTIYF
DNA: TGTGCCAGCAGTTCCGACAGCCGAAACACCATATATTTT

size: NA
V: TRBV19
D: NA
J: TRBJ1-1
CDR3: CASSLQQGRTEAFF
DNA: TGTGCCAGTAGTCTCCAGCAGGGGCGCACTGAAGCTTTCTTT

size: NA
V: TRBV11-2
D: TRBD1
J: TRBJ2-7
CDR3: CASSTLRGTLYEQYF
DNA: TGTGCCAGCAGCACCCTCAGGGGGACCCTCTACGAGCAGTACTTC

size: NA
V: TRBV6-4
D: NA
J: TRBJ2-1
CDR3: CASSVQTRGEQFF
DNA: TGTGCCAGCAGTGTTCAGACTAGGGGTGAGCAGTTCTTC

size: NA
V: TRBV18
D: TRBD1
J: TRBJ1-5
CDR3: CASSPLGQGNQPQHF
DNA: TGTGCCAGCTCACCTTTGGGACAGGGCAATCAGCCCCAGCATTTT

size: NA
V: TRBV5-6
D: NA
J: TRBJ1-1
CDR3: CASSQESEAFF
DNA: TGTGCCAGCAGCCAAGAGAGTGAAGCTTTCTTT

size: once
V: TRBV9
D: NA
J: TRBJ2-3
CDR3: CASSPPWGSTDTQYF
DNA: TGTGCCAGCAGTCCCCCCTGGGGCAGCACAGATACGCAGTATTTT

size: few
V: TRBV18
D: NA
J: TRBJ1-2
CDR3: CASSRTDPTFYGYTF
DNA: TGTGCCAGCTCAAGGACAGATCCTACCTTCTATGGCTACACCTTC

size: NA
V: TRBV9
D: TRBD2
J: TRBJ2-1
CDR3: CASSVAGGSYNEQFF
DNA: TGTGCCAGCAGCGTAGCGGGAGGATCCTACAATGAGCAGTTCTTC

size: NA
V: TRBV7-2
D: NA
J: TRBJ1-1
CDR3: CASSLAPEAFF
DNA: TGTGCCAGCAGCTTGGCCCCTGAAGCTTTCTTT

size: NA
V: TRBV29-1
D: TRBD1
J: TRBJ2-1
CDR3: CSVGTGGSYNEQFF
DNA: TGCAGCGTTGGGACAGGGGGCTCCTACAATGAGCAGTTCTTC

size: NA
V: TRBV7-9
D: TRBD2
J: TRBJ2-1
CDR3: CASSLGLAGGYEQFF
DNA: TGTGCCAGCAGCTTAGGACTAGCGGGAGGTTATGAGCAGTTCTTC

size: NA
V: TRBV27
D: NA
J: TRBJ1-4
CDR3: CASRPRLINEKLFF
DNA: TGTGCCAGCAGACCTAGACTGATTAATGAAAAACTGTTTTTT

size: NA
V: TRBV4-1
D: NA
J: TRBJ2-5
CDR3: CASSLQLNQETQYF
DNA: TGCGCCAGCAGCTTACAGTTGAACCAAGAGACCCAGTACTTC

size: few
V: TRBV2
D: NA
J: TRBJ2-1
CDR3: CARETREPGYNEQFF
DNA: TGTGCCAGAGAGACTCGGGAGCCTGGGTACAATGAGCAGTTCTTC

size: NA
V: TRBV28
D: NA
J: TRBJ1-2
CDR3: CATRSAVNYGYTF
DNA: TGTGCCACGAGATCAGCGGTGAACTATGGCTACACCTTC

size: NA
V: TRBV28
D: TRBD1
J: TRBJ2-7
CDR3: CASSGAPGQVGEQYF
DNA: TGTGCCAGCAGTGGGGCACCGGGACAGGTAGGCGAGCAGTACTTC

size: once
V: TRBV10-3
D: NA
J: TRBJ2-7
CDR3: CAISEPGAYEQYF
DNA: TGTGCCATCAGTGAACCGGGAGCCTACGAGCAGTACTTC

size: NA
V: TRBV4-1
D: TRBD2
J: TRBJ2-7
CDR3: CASSQDLAEAYEQYF
DNA: TGCGCCAGCAGCCAAGATCTAGCGGAGGCCTACGAGCAGTACTTC

size: NA
V: TRBV7-8
D: NA
J: TRBJ1-5
CDR3: CASSLLLSNSNQPQHF
DNA: TGTGCCAGCAGCTTACTTCTATCGAACAGCAATCAGCCCCAGCATTTT

size: NA
V: TRBV11-3
D: NA
J: TRBJ2-6
CDR3: CASSPGSATPGANVLTF
DNA: TGTGCCAGCAGCCCAGGTTCCGCCACCCCTGGGGCCAACGTCCTGACTTTC

size: NA
V: TRBV5-4
D: TRBD2
J: TRBJ2-5
CDR3: CASSSAGGGWETQYF
DNA: TGTGCCAGCAGTTCCGCGGGGGGCGGATGGGAGACCCAGTACTTC

size: once
V: TRBV4-1
D: NA
J: TRBJ2-3
CDR3: CASNYGGGTDTQYF
DNA: TGCGCCAGCAATTACGGCGGGGGCACAGATACGCAGTATTTT

size: NA
V: TRBV27
D: TRBD2
J: TRBJ2-3
CDR3: CASSHGTSGSRTDTQYF
DNA: TGTGCCAGCAGCCACGGGACTAGCGGGAGTAGGACAGATACGCAGTATTTT

size: once
V: TRBV7-8
D: TRBD1
J: TRBJ2-1
CDR3: CASSLATGGWGGSGVDEQFF
DNA: TGTGCCAGCAGCTTAGCGACAGGGGGGTGGGGCGGGAGTGGGGTCGATGAGCAGTTCTTC

size: NA
V: TRBV19
D: TRBD2
J: TRBJ2-5
CDR3: CASSKRLAGVQETQYF
DNA: TGTGCCAGTAGTAAGAGACTAGCGGGAGTGCAAGAGACCCAGTACTTC

size: few
V: TRBV5-4
D: NA
J: TRBJ1-1
CDR3: CASSLGLQAFF
DNA: TGTGCCAGCAGCTTGGGACTTCAAGCTTTCTTT

size: NA
V: TRBV5-1
D: NA
J: TRBJ2-2
CDR3: CASSSGDLTGELFF
DNA: TGCGCCAGCAGCTCGGGAGACCTAACCGGGGAGCTGTTTTTT

size: NA
V: TRBV15
D: NA
J: TRBJ1-4
CDR3: CATSRDLATNEKLFF
DNA: TGTGCCACCAGCAGAGATCTTGCAACTAATGAAAAACTGTTTTTT

size: NA
V: TRBV5-1
D: TRBD2
J: TRBJ2-1
CDR3: CASSVLPGLAGGGGRNEQFF
DNA: TGCGCCAGCAGCGTTTTACCGGGACTAGCGGGAGGCGGTGGCAGAAATGAGCAGTTCTTC

size: NA
V: TRBV7-3
D: NA
J: TRBJ2-7
CDR3: CASSLGGIHEQYF
DNA: TGTGCCAGCAGCTTAGGAGGGATCCACGAGCAGTACTTC